This T cell receptor beta chain was identified during a study of blood T cell repertoires in COVID-19. The ends were cut back, 2 bases at V and 0 bases at J, with 5 bases in the middle. The germline V gene encodes CDR1 MNHEY and CDR2 SMNVEV (reference sequence). This CDR3 has 13 residues. In its sample, this clone was seen a few times. Sequenced by immunoSEQ multiplex PCR; TCRdb stores in-frame clones only, minus some. Among some 110,000 clones listed, around 74% were seen once. This rearrangement joins TRBV27 to TRBJ2-7; D unclear. The clonotype was recovered from a man older than 75 with COVID-19, enrolled during active disease. The specimen sequenced was peripheral blood. The CDR3 bases are TGTGCCAGCAGTTTAGCCAGCTCCTACGAGCAGTACTTC. This translates into CASSLASSYEQYF.